Below, one T cell receptor (beta chain) is given with its context. Antigen specificity is unknown. This sample is drawn from a study of T cell responses to AZD1222 COVID-19 vaccine. Broader study findings: Donors were largely white British and mainly female; clonal diversity was possibly underestimated.

Sequenced by immunoSEQ multiplex PCR; TCRdb stores in-frame clones only, minus some. The sample shows approximately 200,000 clones, around 93% of them seen only once. The sample here was peripheral blood, taken on day 0 of AZD1222 vaccination. This TCR derives from an adult in good health.

The CDR3: CASSLAGANTEAFF. The DNA for the CDR3 is TGCGCCAGCAGCTTGGCCGGAGCCAACACTGAAGCTTTCTTT. V is TRBV5-1 and J is TRBJ1-1; D not resolved. The V gene lost 0 bases and the J gene lost 2 bases, with 8 bases spanning the gap. The CDR3 covers 14 residues. Germline CDR1 is SGHRS and CDR2 is YFSETQ.